This T cell receptor beta chain was recovered during a study of cytomegalovirus exposure and HLA in healthy donors. The study ran its PCR with 60 Vbeta and 13 Jbeta primers. The data were produced by immunoSEQ multiplex PCR, yet TCRdb's version contains in-frame clones alone and is incomplete. In the table there are about 180,000 clones, around 79% of which are singletons. Sequenced material: PBMCs. The source is a man aged 40-55 years in good health and CMV-seropositive.

The CDR3 spells CASRASWAQRYNEQFF. CDR3 DNA sequence: TGTGCCAGCAGGGCTTCTTGGGCACAACGTTACAATGAGCAGTTCTTC. J is TRBJ2-1 and V is TRBV5-4; D not certain. CDR1 and CDR2 (germline): SGHNT, YYREEE (reference sequence). The germline V and J ends were trimmed by 5 bases and 4 bases, with 19 bases remaining between them. The CDR3 length is 16 residues.